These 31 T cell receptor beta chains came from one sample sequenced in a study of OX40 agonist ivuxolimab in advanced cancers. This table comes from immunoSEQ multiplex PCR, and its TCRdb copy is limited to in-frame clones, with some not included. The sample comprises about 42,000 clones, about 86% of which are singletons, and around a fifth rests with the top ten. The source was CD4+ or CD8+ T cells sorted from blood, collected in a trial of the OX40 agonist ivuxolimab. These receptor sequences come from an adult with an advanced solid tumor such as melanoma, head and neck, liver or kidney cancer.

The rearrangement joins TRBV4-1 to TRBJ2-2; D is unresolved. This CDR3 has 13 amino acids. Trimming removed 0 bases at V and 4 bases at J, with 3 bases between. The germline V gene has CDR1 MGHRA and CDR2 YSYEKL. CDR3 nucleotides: TGCGCCAGCAGCCAAGAGGTCACCGGGGAGCTGTTTTTT. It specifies CASSQEVTGELFF.

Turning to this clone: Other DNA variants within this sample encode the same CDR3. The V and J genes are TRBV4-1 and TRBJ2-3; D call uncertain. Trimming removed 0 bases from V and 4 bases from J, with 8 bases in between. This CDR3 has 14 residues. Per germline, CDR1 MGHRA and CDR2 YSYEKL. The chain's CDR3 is CASSQEPGSDTQYF. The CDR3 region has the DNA TGCGCCAGCAGCCAAGAACCAGGCTCAGATACGCAGTATTTT.

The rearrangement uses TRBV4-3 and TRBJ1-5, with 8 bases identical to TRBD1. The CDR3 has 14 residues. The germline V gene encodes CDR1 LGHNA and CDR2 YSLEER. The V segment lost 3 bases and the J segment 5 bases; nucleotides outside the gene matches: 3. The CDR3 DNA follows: TGCGCCAGCAGCCAGGACAGGGCCGATCAGCCCCAGCATTTT. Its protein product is CASSQDRADQPQHF.

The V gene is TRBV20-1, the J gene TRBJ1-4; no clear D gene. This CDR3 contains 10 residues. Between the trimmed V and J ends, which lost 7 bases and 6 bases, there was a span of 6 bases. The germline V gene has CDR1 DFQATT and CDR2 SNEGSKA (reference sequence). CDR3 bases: TGCAGTGTTACGGATGAAAAACTGTTTTTT. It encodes CSVTDEKLFF.

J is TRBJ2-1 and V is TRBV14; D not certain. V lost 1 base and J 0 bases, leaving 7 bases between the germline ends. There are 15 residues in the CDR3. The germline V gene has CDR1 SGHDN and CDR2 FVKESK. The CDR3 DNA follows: TGTGCCAGCAGCCAAGGTTCAGCCTCCTACAATGAGCAGTTCTTC. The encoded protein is CASSQGSASYNEQFF.

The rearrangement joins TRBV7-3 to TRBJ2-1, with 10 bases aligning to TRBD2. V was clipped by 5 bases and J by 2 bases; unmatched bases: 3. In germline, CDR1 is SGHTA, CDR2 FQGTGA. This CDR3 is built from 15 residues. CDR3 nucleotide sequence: TGTGCCAGCAGCATTCTAGCGGGGGCCTACAATGAGCAGTTCTTC. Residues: CASSILAGAYNEQFF.

The CDR3 sequence is CASSLSSSGGAGEQFF. The CDR3 bases are TGTGCCAGCAGTTTAAGTTCCAGCGGGGGGGCCGGTGAGCAGTTCTTC. The chain has TRBV28 and TRBJ2-1; 10 nucleotides match TRBD2. The CDR3 sequence is 16 residues long. After removal of 2 bases from V and 9 bases from J, the junction contained 10 bases not matched to a gene. Germline V gives CDR1 MDHEN, CDR2 SYDVKM.

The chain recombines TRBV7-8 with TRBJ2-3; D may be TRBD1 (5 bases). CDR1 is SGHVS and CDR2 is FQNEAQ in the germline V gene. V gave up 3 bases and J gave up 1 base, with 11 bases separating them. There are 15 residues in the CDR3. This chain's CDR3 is CASSFWGSRTDTQYF. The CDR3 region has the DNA TGTGCCAGCAGCTTCTGGGGCTCTCGCACAGATACGCAGTATTTT.

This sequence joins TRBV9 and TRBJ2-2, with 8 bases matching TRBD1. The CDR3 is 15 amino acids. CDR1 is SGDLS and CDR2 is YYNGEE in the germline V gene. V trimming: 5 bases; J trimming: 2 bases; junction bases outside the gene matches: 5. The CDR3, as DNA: TGTGCCAGCAGACCCGGGACAGGCAACACCGGGGAGCTGTTTTTT. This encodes CASRPGTGNTGELFF.

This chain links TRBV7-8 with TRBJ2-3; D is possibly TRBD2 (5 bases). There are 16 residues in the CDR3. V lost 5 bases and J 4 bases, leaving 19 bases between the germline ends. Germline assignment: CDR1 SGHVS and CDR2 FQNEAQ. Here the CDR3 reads CASSRETHDGADTQYF. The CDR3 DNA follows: TGTGCCAGCAGCAGAGAGACCCACGACGGGGCAGATACGCAGTATTTT.

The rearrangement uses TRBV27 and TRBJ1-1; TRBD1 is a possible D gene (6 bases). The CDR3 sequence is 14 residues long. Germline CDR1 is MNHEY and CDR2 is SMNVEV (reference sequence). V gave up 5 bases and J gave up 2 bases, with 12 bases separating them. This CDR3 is CASSVTGPNTEAFF. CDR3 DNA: TGTGCCAGCAGTGTTACAGGGCCTAACACTGAAGCTTTCTTT.

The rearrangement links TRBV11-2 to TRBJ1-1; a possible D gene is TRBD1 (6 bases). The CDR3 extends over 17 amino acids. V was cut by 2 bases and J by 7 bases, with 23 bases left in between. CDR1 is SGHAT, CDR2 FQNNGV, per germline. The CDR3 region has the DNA TGTGCCAGCAGCTTACTGGTCGTTCGGCAGGCCAGGGGTGAAGCTTTCTTT. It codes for CASSLLVVRQARGEAFF.

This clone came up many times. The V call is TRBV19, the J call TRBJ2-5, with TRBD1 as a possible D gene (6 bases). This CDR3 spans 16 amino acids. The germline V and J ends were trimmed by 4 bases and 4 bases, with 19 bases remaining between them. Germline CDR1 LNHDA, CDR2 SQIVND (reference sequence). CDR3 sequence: CASSRDFTGYLETQYF. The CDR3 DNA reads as TGTGCCAGTAGTAGAGATTTTACAGGGTATCTAGAGACCCAGTACTTC.

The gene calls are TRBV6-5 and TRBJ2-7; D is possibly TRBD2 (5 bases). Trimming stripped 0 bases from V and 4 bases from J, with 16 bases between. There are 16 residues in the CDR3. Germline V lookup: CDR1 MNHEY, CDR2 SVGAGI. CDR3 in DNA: TGTGCCAGCAGTTACTCGAGGACTGACGGGGATTACGAGCAGTACTTC. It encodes CASSYSRTDGDYEQYF.

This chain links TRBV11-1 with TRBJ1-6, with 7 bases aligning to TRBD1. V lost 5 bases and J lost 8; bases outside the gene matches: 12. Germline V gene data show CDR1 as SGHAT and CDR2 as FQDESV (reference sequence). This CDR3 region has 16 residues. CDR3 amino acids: CASSQETGEGDSPLHF. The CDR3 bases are TGTGCCAGCAGCCAGGAAACAGGGGAAGGTGATTCACCCCTCCACTTT.

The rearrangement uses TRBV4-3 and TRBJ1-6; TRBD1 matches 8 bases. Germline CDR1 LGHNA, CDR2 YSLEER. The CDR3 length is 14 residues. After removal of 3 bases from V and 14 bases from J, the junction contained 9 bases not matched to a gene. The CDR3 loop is CASSQDRDGMALHF. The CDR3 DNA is TGCGCCAGCAGCCAGGACAGGGATGGGATGGCCCTCCACTTT.

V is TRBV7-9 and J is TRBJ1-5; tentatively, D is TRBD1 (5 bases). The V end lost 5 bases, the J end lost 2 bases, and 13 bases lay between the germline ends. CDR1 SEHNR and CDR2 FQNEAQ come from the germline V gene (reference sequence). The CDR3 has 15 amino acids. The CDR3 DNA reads TGTGCCAGCAGCCCTTTGGGGACTGGCAATCAGCCCCAGCATTTT. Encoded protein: CASSPLGTGNQPQHF.

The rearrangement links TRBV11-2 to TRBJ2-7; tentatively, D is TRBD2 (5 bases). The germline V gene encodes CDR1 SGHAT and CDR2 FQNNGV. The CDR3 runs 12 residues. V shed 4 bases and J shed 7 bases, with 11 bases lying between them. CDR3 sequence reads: CASSSTRWEQYF. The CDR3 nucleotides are TGTGCCAGCAGCTCCACTAGATGGGAGCAGTACTTC.

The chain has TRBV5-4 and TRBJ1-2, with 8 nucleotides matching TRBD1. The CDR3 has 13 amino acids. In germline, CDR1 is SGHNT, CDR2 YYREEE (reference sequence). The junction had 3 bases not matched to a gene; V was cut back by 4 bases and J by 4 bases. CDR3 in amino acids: CASSPGGIYGYTF. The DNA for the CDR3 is TGTGCCAGCAGCCCAGGGGGCATCTATGGCTACACCTTC.

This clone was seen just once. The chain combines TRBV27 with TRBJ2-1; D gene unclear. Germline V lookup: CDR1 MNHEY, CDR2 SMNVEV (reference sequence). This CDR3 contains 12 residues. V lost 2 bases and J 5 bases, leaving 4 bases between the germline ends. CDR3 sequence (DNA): TGTGCCAGCAGTTTACAAGACAATGAGCAGTTCTTC. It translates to CASSLQDNEQFF.

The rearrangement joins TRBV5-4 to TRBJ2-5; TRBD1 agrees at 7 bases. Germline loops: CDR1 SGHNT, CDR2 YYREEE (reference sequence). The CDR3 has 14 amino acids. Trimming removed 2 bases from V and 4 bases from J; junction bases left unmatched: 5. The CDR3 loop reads CASSFEGQRETQYF. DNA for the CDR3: TGTGCCAGCAGCTTCGAGGGACAGAGAGAGACCCAGTACTTC.

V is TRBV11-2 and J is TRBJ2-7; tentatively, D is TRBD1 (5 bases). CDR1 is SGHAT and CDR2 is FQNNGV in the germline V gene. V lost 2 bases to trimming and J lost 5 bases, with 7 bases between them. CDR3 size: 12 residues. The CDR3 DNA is TGTGCCAGCAGCTTATCCAGGGACGAGCAGTACGTC. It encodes CASSLSRDEQYV.

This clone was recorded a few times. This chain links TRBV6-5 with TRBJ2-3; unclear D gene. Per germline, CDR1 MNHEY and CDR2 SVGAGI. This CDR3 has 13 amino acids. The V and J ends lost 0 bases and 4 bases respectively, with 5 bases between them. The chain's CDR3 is CASSYSQADTQYF. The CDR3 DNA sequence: TGTGCCAGCAGTTACTCCCAGGCAGATACGCAGTATTTT.

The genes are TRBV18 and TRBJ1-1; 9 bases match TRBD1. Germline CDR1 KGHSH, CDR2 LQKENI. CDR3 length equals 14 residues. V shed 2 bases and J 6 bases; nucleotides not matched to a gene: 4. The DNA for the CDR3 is TGTGCCAGCTCACCAAGCGGGACAGGGTCTGAAGCTTTCTTT. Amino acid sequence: CASSPSGTGSEAFF.

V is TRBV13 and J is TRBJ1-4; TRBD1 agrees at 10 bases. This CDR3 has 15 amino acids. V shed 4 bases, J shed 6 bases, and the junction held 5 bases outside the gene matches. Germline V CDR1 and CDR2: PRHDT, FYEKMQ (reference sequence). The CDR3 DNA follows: TGTGCCAGCAGCTCGCGGGACAGGGGTGATGAAAAACTGTTTTTT. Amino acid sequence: CASSSRDRGDEKLFF.

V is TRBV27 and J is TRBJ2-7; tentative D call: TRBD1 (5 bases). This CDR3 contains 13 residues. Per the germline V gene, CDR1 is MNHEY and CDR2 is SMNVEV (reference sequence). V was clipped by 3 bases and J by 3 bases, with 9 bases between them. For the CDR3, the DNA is TGTGCCAGCAGTTTCTCCGGACACTACGAGCAGTACTTC. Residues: CASSFSGHYEQYF.

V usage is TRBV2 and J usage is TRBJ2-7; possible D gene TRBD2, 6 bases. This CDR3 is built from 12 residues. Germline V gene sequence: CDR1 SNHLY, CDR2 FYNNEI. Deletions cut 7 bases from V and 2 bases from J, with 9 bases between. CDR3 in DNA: TGTGCCAGCAAGGGACTTGCCTACGAGCAGTACTTC. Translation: CASKGLAYEQYF.

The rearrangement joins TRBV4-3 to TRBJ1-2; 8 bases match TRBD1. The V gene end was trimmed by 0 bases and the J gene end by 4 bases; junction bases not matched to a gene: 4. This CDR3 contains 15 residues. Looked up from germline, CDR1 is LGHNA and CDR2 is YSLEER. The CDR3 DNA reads TGCGCCAGCAGCCAAGATCAGGGGGCGTCCTATGGCTACACCTTC. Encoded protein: CASSQDQGASYGYTF.

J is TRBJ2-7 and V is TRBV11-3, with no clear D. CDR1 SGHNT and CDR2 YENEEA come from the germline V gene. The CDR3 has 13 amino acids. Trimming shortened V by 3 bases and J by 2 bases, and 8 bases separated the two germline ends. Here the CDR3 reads CASSFADAYEQYF. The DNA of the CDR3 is TGTGCCAGCAGCTTCGCAGATGCCTACGAGCAGTACTTC.

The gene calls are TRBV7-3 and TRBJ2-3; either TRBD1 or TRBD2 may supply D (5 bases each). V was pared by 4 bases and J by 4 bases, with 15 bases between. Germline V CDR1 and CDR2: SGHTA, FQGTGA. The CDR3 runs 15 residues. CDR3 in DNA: TGTGCCAGCAGCTCGGACCTCGGGGCCGCAGATACGCAGTATTTT. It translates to CASSSDLGAADTQYF.

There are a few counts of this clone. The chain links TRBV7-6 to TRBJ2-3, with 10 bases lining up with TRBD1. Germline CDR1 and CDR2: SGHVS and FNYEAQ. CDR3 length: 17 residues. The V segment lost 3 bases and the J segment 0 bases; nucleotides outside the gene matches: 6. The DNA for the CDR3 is TGTGCCAGCAGCTTGGACGACAGGGGGCCCAGCACAGATACGCAGTATTTT. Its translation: CASSLDDRGPSTDTQYF.